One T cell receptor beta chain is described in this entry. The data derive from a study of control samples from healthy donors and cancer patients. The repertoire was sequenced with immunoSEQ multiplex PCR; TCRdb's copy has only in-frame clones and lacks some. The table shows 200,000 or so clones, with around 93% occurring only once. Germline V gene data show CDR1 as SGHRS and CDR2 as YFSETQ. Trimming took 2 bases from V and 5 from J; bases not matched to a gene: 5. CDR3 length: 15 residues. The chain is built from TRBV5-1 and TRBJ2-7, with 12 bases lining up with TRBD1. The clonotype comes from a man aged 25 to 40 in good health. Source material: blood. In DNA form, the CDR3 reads TGCGCCAGCAGCTTCCAGGGACAGGGGGCGCACGAGCAGTACTTC. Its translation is CASSFQGQGAHEQYF.